The 27 T cell receptor beta chains given below trace back to one sample, sequenced in a study of human T cells and chemical hapten exposure. Regarding time point: pre-sensitization, week 0. The treatment is: therapeutic diphenylcyclopropenone sensitization with weekly scalp DPC. Researchers extracted total RNA from unfractionated whole blood. Each CDR3 protein gets one entry after TCRdb re-called the RACE reads with MiXCR. The top ten hold approximately 9.5% of the sample, which has about 50,000 distinct CDR3 sequences, 9.6% seen once. The sequenced sample was whole blood, obtained in connection with sensitization to the hapten diphenylcyclopropenone (DPC). These receptors all stem from a woman in her 30s with alopecia areata. Some clones in this sample may be carry-over from other donors' samples.

This chain connects TRBV14 to TRBJ2-5; D is tentatively TRBD1 or TRBD2 (6 bases each). The V gene lost 5 bases and the J gene lost 5 bases, with 18 bases spanning the gap. The CDR3 extends over 15 amino acids. The germline CDR1 and CDR2 sequences are SGHDN and FVKESK. The CDR3 sequence is CASSGRGRPGETQYF. In DNA, the CDR3 is TGTGCCAGCAGCGGTCGGGGGCGTCCGGGGGAGACCCAGTACTTC.

This clonotype was counted between two and nine times. The chain joins TRBV30 to TRBJ2-7, with 7 positions matching TRBD1. The V gene's germline CDR1 is GTSNPN and CDR2 SVGIG (reference sequence). The CDR3 sequence is 14 residues long. Losses at the gene ends were 4 bases for V and 1 base for J; bases not matched to a gene: 7. The CDR3 spells CAWNLGTASYEQYF. CDR3 in DNA: TGTGCCTGGAACCTCGGGACAGCGTCCTACGAGCAGTACTTC.

The sample holds a few counts of this clonotype. J is TRBJ2-7 and V is TRBV20-1; D gene unclear. This CDR3 region has 15 residues. Trimming stripped 6 bases from V and 2 bases from J, with 20 bases between. Germline V gene lookup returns CDR1 DFQATT and CDR2 SNEGSKA (reference sequence). The CDR3 sequence: CSASLLTDSPYEQYF. The CDR3 coding sequence is TGCAGTGCCAGTCTCCTTACCGATTCCCCCTACGAGCAGTACTTC.

This clonotype appeared many times. The chain has TRBV5-1 and TRBJ1-1; 7 positions match TRBD1. The germline V gene encodes CDR1 SGHRS and CDR2 YFSETQ. Trimming at V came to 0 bases and at J to 4 bases, leaving 9 bases not matched to a gene. CDR3 length equals 16 residues. The chain's CDR3 is CASSLGTGVFGTEAFF. DNA of the CDR3: TGCGCCAGCAGCTTGGGTACAGGGGTCTTTGGCACTGAAGCTTTCTTT.

This clonotype was counted at least ten times. V is TRBV6-2 or TRBV6-3 and J is TRBJ1-5, with 7 bases lining up with TRBD1. The germline V gene has CDR1 MNHEY and CDR2 SVGEGT. The CDR3 is 15 residues long. V dropped 2 bases and J dropped 1; count of bases not matched to a gene: 2. In nucleotides, the CDR3 is TGTGCCAGCAGTTACCCGACAGGGAGCAATCAGCCCCAGCATTTT. Its protein is CASSYPTGSNQPQHF.

In the case of this clonotype: One end of the junction does not line up with germline, which may come from a read error. The chain is built from TRBV7-7 and TRBJ2-3; D not resolved. The CDR3 extends over 13 amino acids. The germline V gene encodes CDR1 SSHAT and CDR2 FNYEAQ (reference sequence). The CDR3 here is CASSLDVSDTQYF. CDR3 nucleotide sequence: TGTGCTAGCAGCTTAGATGTCTCAGATACGCAGTATTTT. Variable domain in full (rest from reference TRBV7-7 and TRBJ2-3): GAGVSQSPRYKVTKRGQDVTLRCDPISSHATLYWYQQALGQGPEFLTYFNYEAQPDKSGLPSDRFSAERPEGSISTLTIQRTEQRDSAMYRCASSLDVSDTQYFGPGTRLTVL.

This clonotype was recorded many times. The chain combines TRBV14 with TRBJ2-3; D is ambiguous. Deletions cut 1 base from V and 2 bases from J, with 7 bases between. CDR3 length equals 14 residues. Germline-derived CDR1 and CDR2 are SGHDN and FVKESK. CDR3 coding DNA: TGTGCCAGCAGCCAAGTGGGCACCACAGATACGCAGTATTTT. The encoded protein is CASSQVGTTDTQYF.

A few counts support this clonotype. The J gene is TRBJ2-3, the V gene TRBV6-5; D ambiguous. The CDR3 consists of 14 residues. Germline values: CDR1 MNHEY, CDR2 SVGAGI. V was shortened by 0 bases and J by 4 bases, with 8 bases between the two germline ends. The CDR3 sequence is CASSYSEFADTQYF. CDR3 in DNA: TGTGCCAGCAGTTACTCAGAGTTTGCAGATACGCAGTATTTT.

This chain uses TRBV29-1 with TRBJ1-1; D unresolved. V was trimmed by 1 base and J by 4 bases, leaving 10 bases between them. Per germline, CDR1 SQVTM and CDR2 ANQGSEA. The CDR3 is 13 amino acids. CDR3 in amino acids: CSVEGPRTTEAFF. Written as DNA, the CDR3 is TGCAGCGTTGAAGGACCTCGAACCACTGAAGCTTTCTTT.

This clonotype was observed a handful of times. The V call is TRBV4-3, the J call TRBJ2-3; 9 nucleotides line up with TRBD2. J was trimmed by 3 bases and V by 4 bases; bases with no gene match: 11. The CDR3 contains 17 residues. CDR1 LGHNA and CDR2 YSLEER come from the germline V gene. The CDR3 spells CASSPYAGGLSTDTQYF. In DNA form, the CDR3 reads TGCGCCAGCAGCCCGTACGCGGGAGGGCTGTCGACAGATACGCAGTATTTT.

This clonotype was observed at least ten times. This chain uses TRBV7-2 with TRBJ2-3; D might be TRBD2 (7 bases). The ends were cut back, 5 bases at V and 7 bases at J, with 19 bases in the middle. Germline CDR1 reads SGHTA; CDR2 reads FQGNSA. The CDR3 spans 15 residues. This chain's CDR3 is CASSGGASGGYTQYF. CDR3 DNA: TGTGCCAGCAGCGGGGGGGCTAGCGGTGGTTATACGCAGTATTTT.

The chain joins TRBV11-2 to TRBJ1-4; 8 bases align to TRBD1. Trimming cost V 5 bases and J 5 bases; bases outside gene matches: 4. This CDR3 is built from 14 residues. Germline CDR1 is SGHAT and CDR2 is FQNNGV. CDR3 in DNA: TGTGCCAGCAGCCAGGACAGGGCGAATGAAAAACTGTTTTTT. This gives the protein CASSQDRANEKLFF.

The V and J genes are TRBV6-6 and TRBJ1-1; D is unclear. V lost 2 bases, J lost 1 base, and 8 bases lay in between. The germline V gene encodes CDR1 MNHNY and CDR2 SVGAGI (reference sequence). The CDR3 has 14 amino acids. CDR3 loop: CASSYRLRNTEAFF. The CDR3 nucleotides read TGTGCCAGCAGTTACAGGCTCAGGAACACTGAAGCTTTCTTT.

The chain joins TRBV6-5 to TRBJ2-7; D unclear. Germline V CDR1 and CDR2: MNHEY, SVGAGI. This CDR3 region has 12 residues. V was cut by 2 bases and J by 6 bases, with 8 bases left in between. The chain's CDR3 is CASSYPSGEQYF. The CDR3 DNA reads TGTGCCAGCAGTTACCCATCGGGCGAGCAGTACTTC.

This clonotype was seen many times. The rearrangement links TRBV29-1 to TRBJ1-2; D is perhaps TRBD1 (6 bases). This CDR3 region has 14 residues. Looked up from germline, CDR1 is SQVTM and CDR2 is ANQGSEA. Trimming stripped 4 bases from V and 2 bases from J, with 14 bases between. For the CDR3, the DNA is TGCAGCGTTGGGAGGAACAGGGAAAACTATGGCTACACCTTC. Residues: CSVGRNRENYGYTF.

This clonotype showed up many times. The rearrangement links TRBV19 to TRBJ2-1, with D hard to call. Trimming left V 4 bases short and J 8 bases short, with 6 bases between. The CDR3 has 11 amino acids. Germline assignment: CDR1 LNHDA and CDR2 SQIVND (reference sequence). This CDR3 is CASSRWDEQFF. CDR3 DNA sequence: TGTGCCAGTAGTAGATGGGATGAGCAGTTCTTC.

This clonotype came up many times. This chain joins TRBV7-2 and TRBJ1-6; no reliable D call. V was cut by 5 bases and J by 10 bases, with 9 bases left in between. This CDR3 is built from 12 residues. The V gene's germline CDR1 is SGHTA and CDR2 FQGNSA. CDR3 residues: CASSLPRSPLHF. The CDR3 DNA reads TGTGCCAGCAGCCTCCCCAGGTCACCCCTCCACTTT.

The table lists this clonotype with a few counts. This chain links TRBV11-2 with TRBJ2-1; D unresolved. From germline, CDR1 is SGHAT and CDR2 FQNNGV. The length of the CDR3 is 15 residues. Trimming shortened V by 1 base and J by 2 bases, and 9 bases separated the two germline ends. CDR3 residues: CASSLVRNAYNEQFF. DNA for the CDR3: TGTGCCAGCAGCTTAGTCCGAAACGCCTACAATGAGCAGTTCTTC.

This clonotype was found many times. The V call is TRBV12-3 or TRBV12-4, the J call TRBJ1-2, with no clear D. V was cut by 6 bases and J by 2 bases, with 13 bases left in between. The CDR3 consists of 14 residues. CDR3 protein: CASRLKGGNYGYTF. The DNA of the CDR3 is TGTGCCAGCAGACTTAAGGGAGGGAACTATGGCTACACCTTC.

This clonotype has more than one count but fewer than ten. The J gene is TRBJ1-3, the V gene TRBV6-1; unclear D gene. V was shortened by 6 bases and J by 0 bases, with 18 bases between the two germline ends. Germline CDR1 is MNHNS and CDR2 is SASEGT. This CDR3 comprises 17 residues. DNA for the CDR3: TGTGCCAGCAGCGCGACTGTAAGCACCCTCTCTGGAAACACCATATATTTT. This sequence encodes CASSATVSTLSGNTIYF.

This clonotype was detected many times. The chain employs TRBV7-2 and TRBJ1-5, with no clear D. Germline lookup yields CDR1 SGHTA and CDR2 FQGNSA. CDR3 length equals 16 residues. The ends were cut back, 5 bases at V and 0 bases at J, with 14 bases in the middle. The CDR3 DNA reads TGTGCCAGCAGCCCTAGTGCCGGATTTAGCAATCAGCCCCAGCATTTT. Its protein is CASSPSAGFSNQPQHF.

This clonotype was seen repeatedly, ten times or more. The V call is TRBV12-3 or TRBV12-4, the J call TRBJ2-2, with D perhaps TRBD1 (6 bases). The CDR3 contains 14 residues. V gave up 7 bases and J gave up 0 bases, with 9 bases separating them. The CDR3 loop is CASTGTPNTGELFF. Written as DNA, the CDR3 is TGTGCCAGCACAGGGACACCGAACACCGGGGAGCTGTTTTTT.

This clonotype was seen many times. V gene TRBV2 combines with J gene TRBJ2-7, with 8 bases that match TRBD1. Germline V gene lookup returns CDR1 SNHLY and CDR2 FYNNEI. The CDR3 runs 12 residues. Trimming cost V 5 bases and J 6 bases; bases outside gene matches: 3. The CDR3 protein is CASSLQGGEQYF. The CDR3 nucleotides read TGTGCCAGCAGTCTACAGGGGGGCGAGCAGTACTTC.

The rearrangement uses TRBV10-3 and TRBJ2-7; 7 bases map to TRBD1. V shed 6 bases and J 5 bases; nucleotides not matched to a gene: 10. The V gene's germline CDR1 is ENHRY and CDR2 SYGVKD. The CDR3 contains 14 residues. The CDR3 is CAIRGGQARDEQYF. The DNA of the CDR3 is TGTGCCATCAGAGGTGGACAGGCAAGGGACGAGCAGTACTTC.

This chain connects TRBV12-3 or TRBV12-4 to TRBJ1-5; 9 bases agree with TRBD1. This CDR3 has 15 amino acids. The V and J ends lost 7 bases and 6 bases, in that order; junction bases with no gene match: 10. CDR3 residues: CASTPGTGIGQPQHF. In DNA, the CDR3 is TGTGCCAGCACCCCCGGGACAGGGATTGGTCAGCCCCAGCATTTT.

This clonotype was observed many times. The rearrangement joins TRBV6-1 to TRBJ1-5; D is ambiguous. This CDR3 has 16 residues. V shed 0 bases and J shed 0 bases, with 9 bases lying between them. Looked up from germline, CDR1 is MNHNS and CDR2 is SASEGT. Here the CDR3 reads CASSEAGAFSNQPQHF. CDR3 nucleotide sequence: TGTGCCAGCAGTGAAGCGGGAGCCTTTAGCAATCAGCCCCAGCATTTT.

The CDR3 bases are TGTGCCAGCAATGAGGGACAGTACGGCGAGGCCCAGTACTTC. Translated, it gives CASNEGQYGEAQYF. The chain joins TRBV28 to TRBJ2-5, with 7 positions matching TRBD1. CDR3 length: 14 amino acids. Trimming took 7 bases from V and 9 from J; bases not matched to a gene: 14. CDR1 MDHEN and CDR2 SYDVKM come from the germline V gene.